A single sample is the source of the 17 T cell receptor beta chains below, sequenced in a study of shared clonotypes between healthy human individuals. Using immunoSEQ multiplex PCR, the repertoire was profiled, and TCRdb retains in-frame clones only, with some absent. Here the sample spans approximately 1.4 million clones, around 98% being singletons. Sequenced sample: naive CD4+ T cells sorted from blood. Indicated subset: CD45RA+ positively selected. These receptors all come from a man aged 30-40 years in good health.

This chain links TRBV9 with TRBJ2-2; 13 bases fit TRBD2. The CDR3 extends over 18 amino acids. V shed 2 bases and J 4 bases; nucleotides not matched to a gene: 8. CDR1 and CDR2 from the germline V gene are SGDLS and YYNGEE. Here the CDR3 DNA reads TGTGCCAGCAGCGTCCTACTAGCGGGAGGGGTGGGCACCGGGGAGCTGTTTTTT. It is translated as CASSVLLAGGVGTGELFF.

This clone was seen just once. This chain joins TRBV5-1 and TRBJ2-5; D possibly matches TRBD1 or TRBD2 (5 bases each). Germline lookup yields CDR1 SGHRS and CDR2 YFSETQ. The ends were cut back, 2 bases at V and 6 bases at J, with 11 bases in the middle. CDR3 size: 13 residues. For the CDR3, the DNA is TGCGCCAGCAGCTTAAGTGGGGGAAAGACCCAGTACTTC. Its translation: CASSLSGGKTQYF.

The V and J genes are TRBV15 and TRBJ2-2; no clear D. The ends were cut back, 1 base at V and 1 base at J, with 4 bases in the middle. Germline V gene sequence: CDR1 LNHNV, CDR2 YYDKDF (reference sequence). The CDR3 loop spans 14 amino acids. The CDR3: CATSRARNTGELFF. CDR3 coding DNA: TGTGCCACCAGCAGAGCTAGGAACACCGGGGAGCTGTTTTTT.

This clone was observed once. The chain combines TRBV10-2 with TRBJ2-7; 7 nucleotides line up with TRBD2. Trimming at V came to 7 bases and at J to 0 bases, leaving 6 bases not matched to a gene. The length of the CDR3 is 14 residues. Looked up from germline, CDR1 is WSHSY and CDR2 is SAAADI. CDR3 nucleotide sequence: TGCGCCAGCAAGGCTAGCGGAAACTCCTACGAGCAGTACTTC. Its protein is CASKASGNSYEQYF.

This chain links TRBV4-1 with TRBJ2-7; possible D gene TRBD2, 7 bases. Germline CDR1 MGHRA, CDR2 YSYEKL. Trimming took off 3 bases at V and 6 bases at J, with 18 bases between the two ends. The CDR3 covers 15 residues. The CDR3: CASSHPKGEGGEQYF. The CDR3 nucleotides read TGCGCCAGCAGCCACCCAAAGGGGGAGGGGGGCGAGCAGTACTTC.

V gene TRBV18 combines with J gene TRBJ2-1; D is unresolved. The germline CDR1 and CDR2 sequences are KGHSH and LQKENI. The CDR3 has 14 amino acids. V gave up 2 bases and J gave up 6 bases, with 11 bases separating them. CDR3 protein: CASSPGNSVNEQFF. The CDR3 DNA sequence: TGTGCCAGCTCACCAGGGAACTCGGTCAATGAGCAGTTCTTC.

The chain has TRBV4-3 and TRBJ1-3; D may be TRBD1 (5 bases). This CDR3 has 16 amino acids. The V gene's germline CDR1 is LGHNA and CDR2 YSLEER. The ends were cut back, 1 base at V and 0 bases at J, with 10 bases in the middle. Here the CDR3 DNA reads TGCGCCAGCAGCCAAGTGGTGGACACCTCTGGAAACACCATATATTTT. Its protein product is CASSQVVDTSGNTIYF.

The chain combines TRBV19 with TRBJ1-1, with D perhaps matching TRBD1 (5 bases). V lost 3 bases to trimming and J lost 1 base, with 12 bases between them. Per the germline V gene, CDR1 is LNHDA and CDR2 is SQIVND (reference sequence). The CDR3 sequence is 15 residues long. The CDR3 DNA reads TGTGCCAGTAGTATCAGCGGACACACGAACACTGAAGCTTTCTTT. It yields the protein CASSISGHTNTEAFF.

The CDR3 DNA sequence: TGTGCCATCGGAGGCCCCACTGGCTACACCTTC. It translates to CAIGGPTGYTF. This rearrangement joins TRBV19 to TRBJ1-2; unclear D gene. V was trimmed by 10 bases and J by 7 bases, leaving 13 bases between them. CDR3 length equals 11 residues. Germline V gives CDR1 LNHDA, CDR2 SQIVND (reference sequence).

In this sample, this clone turned up a few times. This rearrangement joins TRBV19 to TRBJ2-7; 7 bases agree with TRBD1. The trim removed 5 bases at V and 6 bases at J, leaving 7 bases unmatched. The CDR3 consists of 13 residues. Germline assignment: CDR1 LNHDA and CDR2 SQIVND (reference sequence). The CDR3 region is CASSSTGTSEQYF. As DNA, the CDR3 is TGTGCCAGTAGTTCGACAGGGACAAGCGAGCAGTACTTC.

V and J are TRBV4-2 and TRBJ2-2; D remains unclear. The CDR3 has 17 amino acids. Trimming removed 4 bases from V and 3 bases from J, with 18 bases in between. The germline CDR1 and CDR2 sequences are LGHNA and YNFKEQ. CDR3 in amino acids: CASSRAKTQADTGELFF. DNA for the CDR3: TGTGCCAGCAGCCGAGCCAAGACGCAGGCGGACACCGGGGAGCTGTTTTTT.

V usage is TRBV11-2 and J usage is TRBJ2-7; TRBD2 matches 10 bases. The CDR3 is made up of 14 amino acids. The V and J ends lost 4 bases and 2 bases, in that order; junction bases with no gene match: 2. Looked up from germline, CDR1 is SGHAT and CDR2 is FQNNGV. CDR3 loop: CASSWSGRAYEQYF. In DNA form, the CDR3 reads TGTGCCAGCAGCTGGAGCGGGAGGGCCTACGAGCAGTACTTC.

The V and J genes are TRBV5-4 and TRBJ2-2; D is ambiguous. Deletions cut 0 bases from V and 3 bases from J, with 3 bases between. CDR1 SGHNT and CDR2 YYREEE come from the germline V gene (reference sequence). The CDR3 totals 13 residues. The CDR3, as DNA: TGTGCCAGCAGCTTGGACCACACCGGGGAGCTGTTTTTT. It is translated as CASSLDHTGELFF.

The V and J genes are TRBV28 and TRBJ2-7, with 16 positions matching TRBD2. The CDR3 loop spans 24 amino acids. Germline V lookup: CDR1 MDHEN, CDR2 SYDVKM. Germline trimming cut 6 bases from V and 5 bases from J; bases unmatched to any gene: 31. The CDR3 DNA follows: TGTGCCAGCAGCCCCCGTGGTTGGCCGAAGACCGGGACTAGCGGGAGGGCAAGAAGCAACGAGCAGTACTTC. Protein sequence: CASSPRGWPKTGTSGRARSNEQYF.

The chain is built from TRBV10-1 and TRBJ2-1; tentatively, D is TRBD2 (6 bases). The germline gives CDR1 WNHNN, CDR2 SYGVQD (reference sequence). With 4 bases removed from V and 6 bases from J, the gap between germline ends came to 13 bases. The CDR3 is 14 amino acids. The CDR3 nucleotides read TGCGCCAGCAGTGCCCATCTAGCGAGCAATGAGCAGTTCTTC. Amino acid sequence: CASSAHLASNEQFF.

CDR3 sequence (DNA): TGTGCCAGCAGCGTAGGCGGGAGAGGACTACAGGTTGAGCAGTTCTTC. Amino acid sequence: CASSVGGRGLQVEQFF. The chain has TRBV9 and TRBJ2-1; 7 bases map to TRBD2. CDR1 and CDR2 from the germline V gene are SGDLS and YYNGEE. The V gene end was trimmed by 0 bases and the J gene end by 9 bases; junction bases not matched to a gene: 12. CDR3 length: 16 residues.

The chain carries TRBV28 and TRBJ1-1; D is unresolved. CDR3 length equals 13 residues. V was pared by 3 bases and J by 4 bases, with 9 bases between. Germline V gene sequence: CDR1 MDHEN, CDR2 SYDVKM. The CDR3 loop is CASSLVALTEAFF. The DNA for the CDR3 is TGTGCCAGCAGTTTGGTGGCTCTCACTGAAGCTTTCTTT.